One and the same sample provided the 12 T cell receptor beta chains below, sequenced in a study of blood T cell repertoires in COVID-19. TCRdb keeps only in-frame clones here, not all; method: immunoSEQ multiplex PCR. The sample holds fewer than 350,000 clones, roughly 89% seen once. The sequencing input was peripheral blood. The receptor source for this set is a man aged 30-40 years with COVID-19, enrolled during active disease.

The rearrangement links TRBV2 to TRBJ1-1; D not certain. The germline gives CDR1 SNHLY, CDR2 FYNNEI. The CDR3 contains 13 residues. The V end lost 5 bases, the J end lost 0 bases, and 7 bases lay between the germline ends. The CDR3, as DNA: TGTGCCAGCAGTCTAACAGTGAACACTGAAGCTTTCTTT. Amino acids: CASSLTVNTEAFF.

The J gene is TRBJ2-7, the V gene TRBV6-5; a possible D gene is TRBD2 (6 bases). The CDR3 has 16 amino acids. CDR1 is MNHEY, CDR2 SVGAGI, per germline. Trimming shortened V by 0 bases and J by 3 bases, and 15 bases separated the two germline ends. The CDR3 spells CASSYSRTNPYYEQYF. As DNA, the CDR3 is TGTGCCAGCAGTTACTCGCGGACTAACCCCTACTACGAGCAGTACTTC.

The sample holds one count of this clone. J is TRBJ2-1 and V is TRBV4-2; the D gene is possibly TRBD2 (5 bases). There are 16 residues in the CDR3. CDR1 is LGHNA, CDR2 YNFKEQ, per germline. V gave up 3 bases and J gave up 0 bases, with 12 bases separating them. This CDR3 is CASSQEAVSSYNEQFF. The CDR3 region has the DNA TGTGCCAGCAGCCAGGAAGCGGTTAGCTCCTACAATGAGCAGTTCTTC.

The V and J genes are TRBV29-1 and TRBJ2-3; D might be TRBD1 (5 bases). CDR3 size: 12 residues. V dropped 4 bases and J dropped 4 bases, with 9 bases sitting between them. The germline gives CDR1 SQVTM, CDR2 ANQGSEA. The CDR3 here is CSVVSRADTQYF. In DNA, the CDR3 is TGCAGCGTTGTCTCCAGGGCAGATACGCAGTATTTT.

The chain combines TRBV19 with TRBJ2-1; a weak D match, TRBD1 (6 bases). Trimming pared 10 bases from V and 9 bases from J, leaving 19 bases between. The CDR3 covers 13 residues. Per germline, CDR1 LNHDA and CDR2 SQIVND (reference sequence). CDR3 in amino acids: CATGPQGLGEQFF. The DNA for the CDR3 is TGTGCCACCGGCCCCCAGGGGTTGGGTGAGCAGTTCTTC.

The J gene is TRBJ2-7, the V gene TRBV10-3; 9 nucleotides agree with TRBD2. V lost 4 bases and J lost 4; bases outside the gene matches: 5. Germline-derived CDR1 and CDR2 are ENHRY and SYGVKD. CDR3 length: 14 amino acids. The CDR3 loop reads CAISGAGGTYEQYF. The CDR3 coding sequence is TGTGCCATCAGTGGGGCGGGGGGGACTTACGAGCAGTACTTC.

CDR3 DNA sequence: TGTGCCAGCAGTCTAGGGGGGACAGGGGTAGGAAACACCATATATTTT. Translation: CASSLGGTGVGNTIYF. The chain is built from TRBV27 and TRBJ1-3; 10 bases agree with TRBD1. V lost 5 bases and J lost 4; bases outside the gene matches: 8. CDR1 MNHEY and CDR2 SMNVEV come from the germline V gene (reference sequence). This CDR3 has 16 amino acids.

The V call is TRBV3-1 (or the pseudogene TRBV3-2), the J call TRBJ1-1; TRBD1 matches 7 bases. The CDR3 is 15 residues long. The V gene's germline CDR1 is LGHDT and CDR2 YNNKEL (reference sequence). Unmatched junction bases numbered 6, after V lost 3 bases and J lost 2 bases. The CDR3: CASSQSGTVNTEAFF. In DNA, the CDR3 is TGTGCCAGCAGCCAGTCAGGGACAGTCAACACTGAAGCTTTCTTT.

This rearrangement joins TRBV25-1 to TRBJ1-1, with 7 bases identical to TRBD1. The germline V gene has CDR1 MGHDK and CDR2 SYGVNS. The V gene end was trimmed by 6 bases and the J gene end by 0 bases; junction bases not matched to a gene: 4. The CDR3 runs to 14 residues. The CDR3 spells CASRRGQMNTEAFF. CDR3 bases: TGTGCCAGCAGGAGGGGACAGATGAACACTGAAGCTTTCTTT. The full variable domain, with the rest looked up from reference TRBV25-1 and TRBJ1-1, is EADIYQTPRYLVIGTGKKITLECSQTMGHDKMYWYQQDPGMELHLIHYSYGVNSTEKGDLSSESTVSRIRTEHFPLTLESARPSHTSQYLCASRRGQMNTEAFFGQGTRLTVV.

This clone occurred once. DNA for the CDR3: TGTGCCAGCAGCCAACAGGGGGCGGAACAGCCCCAGCATTTT. Protein sequence: CASSQQGAEQPQHF. The chain carries TRBV7-9 and TRBJ1-5; TRBD1 agrees at 9 bases. The CDR3 has 14 amino acids. J lost 7 bases, V lost 5 bases, and 6 bases had no gene match. Germline CDR1 and CDR2: SEHNR and FQNEAQ (reference sequence).

In nucleotides, the CDR3 is TGTGCCAGCAGTTTATCGGGACAGGGGGGAATTTACAATGAGCAGTTCTTC. Residues: CASSLSGQGGIYNEQFF. The gene calls are TRBV27 and TRBJ2-1, with 11 bases lining up with TRBD1. CDR1 is MNHEY and CDR2 is SMNVEV in the germline V gene (reference sequence). V gave up 0 bases and J gave up 4 bases; unmatched junction bases: 5. The CDR3 has 17 amino acids.

The V and J genes are TRBV19 and TRBJ1-1; D might be TRBD1 (5 bases). The germline V and J ends were trimmed by 1 base and 3 bases, with 9 bases remaining between them. This CDR3 has 14 residues. Germline V gives CDR1 LNHDA, CDR2 SQIVND (reference sequence). CDR3 loop: CASSIGGKDTEAFF. The CDR3 DNA reads as TGTGCCAGTAGTATAGGGGGCAAGGACACTGAAGCTTTCTTT.